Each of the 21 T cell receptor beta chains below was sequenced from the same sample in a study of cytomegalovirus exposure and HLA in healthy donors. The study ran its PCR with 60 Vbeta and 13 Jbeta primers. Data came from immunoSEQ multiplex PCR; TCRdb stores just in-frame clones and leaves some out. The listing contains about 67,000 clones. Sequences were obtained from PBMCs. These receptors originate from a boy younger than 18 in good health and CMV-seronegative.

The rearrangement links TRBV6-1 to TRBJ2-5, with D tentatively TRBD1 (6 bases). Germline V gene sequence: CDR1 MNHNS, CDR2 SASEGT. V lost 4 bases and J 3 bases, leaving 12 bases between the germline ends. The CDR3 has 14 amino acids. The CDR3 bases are TGTGCCAGCAGTGCCGGGACACAAAAAGAGACCCAGTACTTC. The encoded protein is CASSAGTQKETQYF.

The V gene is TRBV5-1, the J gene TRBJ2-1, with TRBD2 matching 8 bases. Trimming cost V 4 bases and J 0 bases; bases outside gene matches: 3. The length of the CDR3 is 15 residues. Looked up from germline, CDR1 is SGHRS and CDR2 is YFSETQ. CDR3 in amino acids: CASSDGTSSYNEQFF. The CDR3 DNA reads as TGCGCCAGCAGCGACGGGACTAGCTCCTACAATGAGCAGTTCTTC. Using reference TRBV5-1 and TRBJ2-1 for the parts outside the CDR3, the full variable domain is KAGVTQTPRYLIKTRGQQVTLSCSPISGHRSVSWYQQTPGQGLQFLFEYFSETQRNKGNFPGRFSGRQFSNSRSEMNVSTLELGDSALYLCASSDGTSSYNEQFFGPGTRLTVL.

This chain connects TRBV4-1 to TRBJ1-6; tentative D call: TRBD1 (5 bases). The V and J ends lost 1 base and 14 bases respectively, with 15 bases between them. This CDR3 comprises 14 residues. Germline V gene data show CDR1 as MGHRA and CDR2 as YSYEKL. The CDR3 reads CASSQVRGPGALHF. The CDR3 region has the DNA TGCGCCAGCAGCCAAGTTAGGGGTCCCGGTGCCCTCCACTTT.

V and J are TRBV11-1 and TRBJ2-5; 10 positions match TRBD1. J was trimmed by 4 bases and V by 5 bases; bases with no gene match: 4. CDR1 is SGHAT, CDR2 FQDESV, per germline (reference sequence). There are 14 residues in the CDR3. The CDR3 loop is CASSVGDRGETQYF. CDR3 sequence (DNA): TGTGCCAGCAGCGTGGGGGACAGGGGAGAGACCCAGTACTTC.

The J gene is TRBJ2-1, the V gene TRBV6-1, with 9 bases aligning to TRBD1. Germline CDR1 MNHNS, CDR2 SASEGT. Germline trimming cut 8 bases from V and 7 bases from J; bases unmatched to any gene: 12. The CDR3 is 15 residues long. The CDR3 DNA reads TGTGCCAGCTCCTTTAAGGGACAGGGCATGAATGAGCAGTTCTTC. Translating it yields CASSFKGQGMNEQFF.

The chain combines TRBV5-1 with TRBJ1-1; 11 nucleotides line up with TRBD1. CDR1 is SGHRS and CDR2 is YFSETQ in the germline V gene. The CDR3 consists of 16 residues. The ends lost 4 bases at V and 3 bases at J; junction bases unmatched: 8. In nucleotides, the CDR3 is TGCGCCAGCAGCGCCCGGGACAGGGGGGAGGACACTGAAGCTTTCTTT. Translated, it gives CASSARDRGEDTEAFF. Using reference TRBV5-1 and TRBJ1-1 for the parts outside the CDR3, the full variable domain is KAGVTQTPRYLIKTRGQQVTLSCSPISGHRSVSWYQQTPGQGLQFLFEYFSETQRNKGNFPGRFSGRQFSNSRSEMNVSTLELGDSALYLCASSARDRGEDTEAFFGQGTRLTVV.

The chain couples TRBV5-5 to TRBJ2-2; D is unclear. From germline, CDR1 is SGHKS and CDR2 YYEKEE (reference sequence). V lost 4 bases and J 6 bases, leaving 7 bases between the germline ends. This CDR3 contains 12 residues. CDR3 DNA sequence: TGTGCCAGCAGCGCGGCGGCCGGGGAGCTGTTTTTT. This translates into CASSAAAGELFF.

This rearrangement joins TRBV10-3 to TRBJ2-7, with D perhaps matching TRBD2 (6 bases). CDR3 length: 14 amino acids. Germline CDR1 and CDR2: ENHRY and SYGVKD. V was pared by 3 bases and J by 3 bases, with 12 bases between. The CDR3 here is CAISDGVAVYEQYF. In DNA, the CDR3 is TGTGCCATCAGTGACGGGGTAGCGGTCTACGAGCAGTACTTC.

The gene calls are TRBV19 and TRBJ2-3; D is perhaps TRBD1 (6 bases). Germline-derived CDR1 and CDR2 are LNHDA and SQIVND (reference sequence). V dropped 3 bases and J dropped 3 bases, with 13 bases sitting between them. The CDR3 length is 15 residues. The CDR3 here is CASSMSGETTDTQYF. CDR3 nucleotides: TGTGCCAGTAGTATGTCAGGGGAAACAACAGATACGCAGTATTTT.

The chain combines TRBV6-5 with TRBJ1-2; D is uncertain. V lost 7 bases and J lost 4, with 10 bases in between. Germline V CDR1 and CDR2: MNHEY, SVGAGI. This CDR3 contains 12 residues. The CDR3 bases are TGTGCCAGCACTGACGGGAGCTATGGCTACACCTTC. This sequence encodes CASTDGSYGYTF.

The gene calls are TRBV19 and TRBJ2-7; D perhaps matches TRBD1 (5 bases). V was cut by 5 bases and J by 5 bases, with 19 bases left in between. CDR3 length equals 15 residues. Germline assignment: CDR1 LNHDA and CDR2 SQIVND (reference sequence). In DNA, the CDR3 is TGTGCCAGTAGTCGGTCGAGCGACAGTTTGAACGAGCAGTACTTC. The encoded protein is CASSRSSDSLNEQYF.

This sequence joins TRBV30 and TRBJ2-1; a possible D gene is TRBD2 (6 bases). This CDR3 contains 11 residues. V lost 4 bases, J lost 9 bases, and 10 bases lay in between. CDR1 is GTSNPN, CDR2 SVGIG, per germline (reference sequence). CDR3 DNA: TGTGCCTGGACCCGGACTACTGAGCAGTTCTTC. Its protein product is CAWTRTTEQFF.

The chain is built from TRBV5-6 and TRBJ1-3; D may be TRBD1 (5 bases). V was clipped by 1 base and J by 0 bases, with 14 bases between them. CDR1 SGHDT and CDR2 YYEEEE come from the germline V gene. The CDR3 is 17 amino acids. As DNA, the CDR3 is TGTGCCAGCAGCTTGACCTGGGGCGGTTCCTCTGGAAACACCATATATTTT. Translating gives CASSLTWGGSSGNTIYF. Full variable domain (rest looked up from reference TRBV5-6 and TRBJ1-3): DAGVTQSPTHLIKTRGQQVTLRCSPKSGHDTVSWYQQALGQGPQFIFQYYEEEERQRGNFPDRFSGHQFPNYSSELNVNALLLGDSALYLCASSLTWGGSSGNTIYFGEGSWLTVV.

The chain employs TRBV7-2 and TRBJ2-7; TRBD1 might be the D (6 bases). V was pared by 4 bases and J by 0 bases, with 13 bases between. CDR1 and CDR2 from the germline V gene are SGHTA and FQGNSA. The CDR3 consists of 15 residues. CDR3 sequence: CASSWGQDFSYEQYF. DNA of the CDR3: TGTGCCAGCAGCTGGGGGCAAGACTTCTCCTACGAGCAGTACTTC.

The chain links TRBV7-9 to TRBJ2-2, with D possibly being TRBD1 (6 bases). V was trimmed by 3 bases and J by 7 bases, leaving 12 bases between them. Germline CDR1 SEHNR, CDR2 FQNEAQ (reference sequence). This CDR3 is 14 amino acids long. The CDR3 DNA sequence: TGTGCCAGCAGCTTGGTAGGGGGAAGCGGGGAGCTGTTTTTT. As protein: CASSLVGGSGELFF.

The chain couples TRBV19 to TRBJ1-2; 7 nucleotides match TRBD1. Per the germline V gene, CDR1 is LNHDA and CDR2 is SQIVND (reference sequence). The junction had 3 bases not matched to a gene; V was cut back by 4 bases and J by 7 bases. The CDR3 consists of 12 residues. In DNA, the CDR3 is TGTGCCAGTAGTAACAGGGGTAGTGGCTACACCTTC. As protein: CASSNRGSGYTF.

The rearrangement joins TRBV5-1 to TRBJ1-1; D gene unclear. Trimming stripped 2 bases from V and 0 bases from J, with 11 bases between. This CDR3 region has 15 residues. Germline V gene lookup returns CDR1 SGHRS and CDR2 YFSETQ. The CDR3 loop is CASSFSRSMNTEAFF. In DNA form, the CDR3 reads TGCGCCAGCAGCTTTTCGAGGAGCATGAACACTGAAGCTTTCTTT.

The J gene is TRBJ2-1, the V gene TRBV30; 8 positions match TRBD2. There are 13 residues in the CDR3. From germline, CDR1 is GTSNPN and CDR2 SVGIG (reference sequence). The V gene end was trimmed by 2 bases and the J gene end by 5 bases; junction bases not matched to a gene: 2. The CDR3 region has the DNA TGTGCCTGGAGTACGGGGGGGGACAATGAGCAGTTCTTC. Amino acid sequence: CAWSTGGDNEQFF.

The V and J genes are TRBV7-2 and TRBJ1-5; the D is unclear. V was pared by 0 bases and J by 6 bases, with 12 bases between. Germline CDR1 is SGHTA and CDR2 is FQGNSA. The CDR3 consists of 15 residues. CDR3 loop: CASSLAYRSGQPQHF. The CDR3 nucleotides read TGTGCCAGCAGCTTAGCTTATAGGAGTGGTCAGCCCCAGCATTTT.

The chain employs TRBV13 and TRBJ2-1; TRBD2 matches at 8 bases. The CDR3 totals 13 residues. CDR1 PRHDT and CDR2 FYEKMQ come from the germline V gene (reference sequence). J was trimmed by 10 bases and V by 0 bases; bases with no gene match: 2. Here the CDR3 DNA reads TGTGCCAGCAGCTTAGGCGGGAGGGGGGAGCAGTTCTTC. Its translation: CASSLGGRGEQFF.

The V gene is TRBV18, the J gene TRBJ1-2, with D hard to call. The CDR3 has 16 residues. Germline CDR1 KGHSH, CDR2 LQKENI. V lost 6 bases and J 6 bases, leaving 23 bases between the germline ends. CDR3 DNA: TGTGCCAGCTCTCCGGTCCGGGCCGAGGGAGGAAATGGCTACACCTTC. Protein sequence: CASSPVRAEGGNGYTF. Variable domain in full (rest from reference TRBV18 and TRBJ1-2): NAGVMQNPRHLVRRRGQEARLRCSPMKGHSHVYWYRQLPEEGLKFMVYLQKENIIDESGMPKERFSAEFPKEGPSILRIQQVVRGDSAAYFCASSPVRAEGGNGYTFGSGTRLTVV.